The rows below give T cell receptor beta chains drawn from one sample of a study of blood T cell repertoires in COVID-19. Clones were sequenced by immunoSEQ multiplex PCR, and TCRdb holds only the in-frame ones, with some missing. The top ten hold 13% of the sample, which has about 150,000 clones, over 75% seen once. The sample comprised peripheral blood. These receptor sequences come from a man aged 18 to 35 with COVID-19, enrolled during active disease. Each CDR3 is given with its conserved first and last residue. The order of the fields is V gene, clone size, D gene, J gene, CDR3 DNA, CDR3 protein. A D gene is named only where the DNA matches it firmly. The size of a clone is reported for some rows only, either as once, few or many, or as a class for expanded clones.

v_call: TRBV19
clone_size: .
d_call: .
j_call: TRBJ2-5
cdr3_nt: TGTGCCAGTAGTATTCGGGGGAGAGAGACCCAGTACTTC
cdr3_aa: CASSIRGRETQYF

v_call: TRBV2
clone_size: .
d_call: .
j_call: TRBJ1-6
cdr3_nt: TGTGCCAGCAGTGTAGGAGGGATGGGTTCACCCCTCCACTTT
cdr3_aa: CASSVGGMGSPLHF

v_call: TRBV5-4
clone_size: .
d_call: TRBD2
j_call: TRBJ2-3
cdr3_nt: TGTGCCAGCAGCCTTCAAGCGGGAGCCCGCACAGATACGCAGTATTTT
cdr3_aa: CASSLQAGARTDTQYF

v_call: TRBV7-9
clone_size: .
d_call: .
j_call: TRBJ1-6
cdr3_nt: TGTGCCAGCAGCTCGCCTACGGACAGAATTAATTCACCCCTCCACTTT
cdr3_aa: CASSSPTDRINSPLHF

v_call: TRBV6-5
clone_size: .
d_call: .
j_call: TRBJ2-3
cdr3_nt: TGTGCCAGCCAGGGGCCCACAGATACGCAGTATTTT
cdr3_aa: CASQGPTDTQYF

v_call: TRBV24-1
clone_size: once
d_call: TRBD1
j_call: TRBJ2-3
cdr3_nt: TGTGCCACCAGTGAGACAGGGGGCTGGGCAGATACGCAGTATTTT
cdr3_aa: CATSETGGWADTQYF

v_call: TRBV21-1
clone_size: .
d_call: .
j_call: TRBJ2-7
cdr3_nt: TGTGCCAGCAGCGGCCTGACTGCGCCGAAAACACCAACTAGCGGGAGCCCCCACGAGCAGTACTTC
cdr3_aa: CASSGLTAPKTPTSGSPHEQYF

v_call: TRBV24-1
clone_size: few
d_call: .
j_call: TRBJ1-2
cdr3_nt: TGTGCCACCAGACAGCGGTATGACACCTTC
cdr3_aa: CATRQRYDTF

v_call: TRBV28
clone_size: few
d_call: .
j_call: TRBJ1-6
cdr3_nt: TGTGCCACCTGTAAGGGGTTTTCACCCCTCCACTTT
cdr3_aa: CATCKGFSPLHF

v_call: TRBV6-5
clone_size: .
d_call: TRBD1
j_call: TRBJ1-2
cdr3_nt: TGTGCCAGCAGTTCCGGACAGGGGGCAGGGTATGGCTACACCTTC
cdr3_aa: CASSSGQGAGYGYTF

v_call: TRBV6-6
clone_size: .
d_call: .
j_call: TRBJ2-7
cdr3_nt: TGTGCCAGCAGTGTCGGGGTTCCCTCCTACGAGCAGTACTTC
cdr3_aa: CASSVGVPSYEQYF

v_call: TRBV28
clone_size: few
d_call: .
j_call: TRBJ1-1
cdr3_nt: TGTGCCAGCAGTTTACCTAACCTAAACACTGAAGCTTTCTTT
cdr3_aa: CASSLPNLNTEAFF

v_call: TRBV11-2
clone_size: .
d_call: TRBD2
j_call: TRBJ2-1
cdr3_nt: TGTGCCAGCAGCTTGCTAGCGGGAAGTGGCAATGAGCAGTTCTTC
cdr3_aa: CASSLLAGSGNEQFF

v_call: TRBV11-1
clone_size: .
d_call: TRBD1
j_call: TRBJ2-5
cdr3_nt: TGTGCCAGCCGGGTTGGGACAGGGGTGTACCAAGAGACCCAGTACTTC
cdr3_aa: CASRVGTGVYQETQYF

v_call: TRBV10-3
clone_size: .
d_call: .
j_call: TRBJ2-7
cdr3_nt: TGTGCCATCAAGTGGACATATGACTCCTACGAGCAGTACTTC
cdr3_aa: CAIKWTYDSYEQYF

v_call: TRBV10-3
clone_size: .
d_call: TRBD2
j_call: TRBJ2-1
cdr3_nt: TGTGCCATCAGTGGGGGACTAGCTACCGCCAATGAGCAGTTCTTC
cdr3_aa: CAISGGLATANEQFF

v_call: TRBV4-2
clone_size: .
d_call: TRBD1
j_call: TRBJ2-7
cdr3_nt: TGTGCCAGCAGCCAAGAGGGAGTCACAGGGGCAGCCAGCTACGAGCAGTACTTC
cdr3_aa: CASSQEGVTGAASYEQYF

v_call: TRBV2
clone_size: .
d_call: .
j_call: TRBJ1-2
cdr3_nt: TGTGCCAGCAGTGAAAAGTGGAGGGCCCGCGGGGGAAAACAAGCTAACTATGGCTACACCTTC
cdr3_aa: CASSEKWRARGGKQANYGYTF

v_call: TRBV9
clone_size: .
d_call: TRBD2
j_call: TRBJ2-7
cdr3_nt: TGTGCCAGCAGCGTAGGAGTTAGCGGGGGTTACGAGCAGTACTTC
cdr3_aa: CASSVGVSGGYEQYF

v_call: TRBV7-9
clone_size: .
d_call: TRBD1
j_call: TRBJ1-4
cdr3_nt: TGTGCCAGCAGCCTGACAGGGGCAAATGAAAAACTGCTTTTT
cdr3_aa: CASSLTGANEKLLF

v_call: TRBV5-4
clone_size: .
d_call: .
j_call: TRBJ1-2
cdr3_nt: TGTGCCAGCAGCACCTCCCGAGGTTACGGCTATGGCTACACCTTC
cdr3_aa: CASSTSRGYGYGYTF

v_call: TRBV29-1
clone_size: .
d_call: TRBD2
j_call: TRBJ2-1
cdr3_nt: TGCAGCGTCCCTAAAGGCTCCGCGGGACTAGCAGGCCACTGGAATGAGCAGTTCTTC
cdr3_aa: CSVPKGSAGLAGHWNEQFF

v_call: TRBV24-1
clone_size: .
d_call: TRBD1
j_call: TRBJ2-1
cdr3_nt: TGTGCCACCAGTCCCCCATCCACGGGACAGTTAATTGAGCAGTTCTTC
cdr3_aa: CATSPPSTGQLIEQFF

v_call: TRBV6-5
clone_size: .
d_call: TRBD2
j_call: TRBJ2-7
cdr3_nt: TGTGCCAGCAGTTCGAGCTCCGGGACTAGGGCTTACGAGCAGTACTTC
cdr3_aa: CASSSSSGTRAYEQYF

v_call: TRBV19
clone_size: .
d_call: .
j_call: TRBJ2-5
cdr3_nt: TGTGCCAGTAGTATGTTGCGAGCTGAGACCCAGTACTTC
cdr3_aa: CASSMLRAETQYF

v_call: TRBV13
clone_size: .
d_call: TRBD2
j_call: TRBJ2-7
cdr3_nt: TGTGCCAGCAGCCCAAGTGGTAGCGGGCGAGCCTACGAGCAGTACTTC
cdr3_aa: CASSPSGSGRAYEQYF

v_call: TRBV28
clone_size: .
d_call: .
j_call: TRBJ1-3
cdr3_nt: TGTGCCAGCAGTTTGACCTCCGGCCTCGACAGGCACTCTGGAAACACCATATATTTT
cdr3_aa: CASSLTSGLDRHSGNTIYF

v_call: TRBV6-6
clone_size: .
d_call: TRBD2
j_call: TRBJ2-4
cdr3_nt: TGTGCCAGCAGTCAGGTAGCGGGAGGTTTCGCCAAAAACATTCAGTACTTC
cdr3_aa: CASSQVAGGFAKNIQYF

v_call: TRBV23-1
clone_size: .
d_call: TRBD1
j_call: TRBJ2-2
cdr3_nt: TGCGCCAGCAGTCCTTGCACGGGACAGAAGGCGAACACCGGGGAGCTGTTTTTT
cdr3_aa: CASSPCTGQKANTGELFF

v_call: TRBV7-2
clone_size: .
d_call: .
j_call: TRBJ2-1
cdr3_nt: TGTGCCAGCAGCTTAAATAAGGGGCTCAATGAGCAGTTCTTC
cdr3_aa: CASSLNKGLNEQFF

v_call: TRBV4-1
clone_size: .
d_call: TRBD1
j_call: TRBJ1-6
cdr3_nt: TGCGCCAGCAGCCAAGTGGGCCAGGGGGGATATAATTCACCCCTCCACTTT
cdr3_aa: CASSQVGQGGYNSPLHF

v_call: TRBV5-1
clone_size: .
d_call: TRBD1
j_call: TRBJ2-4
cdr3_nt: TGCGCCAGCAGCTTGGCCAGGGGGAACATTCAGTACTTC
cdr3_aa: CASSLARGNIQYF

v_call: TRBV28
clone_size: .
d_call: .
j_call: TRBJ2-2
cdr3_nt: TGTGCCAGCAGTTTAGATCCTATCAACACCGGGGAGCTGTTTTTT
cdr3_aa: CASSLDPINTGELFF

v_call: TRBV4-3
clone_size: .
d_call: TRBD2
j_call: TRBJ2-3
cdr3_nt: TGCGCCAGCAGCCTCCGACTAGCGGGGGCGAGCACAGATACGCAGTATTTT
cdr3_aa: CASSLRLAGASTDTQYF

v_call: TRBV4-1
clone_size: .
d_call: TRBD2
j_call: TRBJ2-2
cdr3_nt: TGCGCCAGCAGCCAAAGTCCAGCGGGAATCACCGGGGAGCTGTTTTTT
cdr3_aa: CASSQSPAGITGELFF

v_call: TRBV6-6
clone_size: .
d_call: TRBD1
j_call: TRBJ2-2
cdr3_nt: TGTGCCAGCAGTTACTACCAGGGGGCCGGGGAGCTGTTTTTT
cdr3_aa: CASSYYQGAGELFF

v_call: TRBV9
clone_size: .
d_call: .
j_call: TRBJ2-1
cdr3_nt: TGTGCCAGCAGCTCCCCGACTAGTATAGTTATCGATGAGCAGTTCTTC
cdr3_aa: CASSSPTSIVIDEQFF

v_call: TRBV6-2/TRBV6-3
clone_size: .
d_call: .
j_call: TRBJ2-1
cdr3_nt: TGTGCCAGCAGTTACTCGAGGGGAGGACATCTCGATGAGCAGTTCTTC
cdr3_aa: CASSYSRGGHLDEQFF

v_call: TRBV15
clone_size: .
d_call: TRBD1
j_call: TRBJ1-5
cdr3_nt: TGTGCCACCAGTCGGGACAGGGGATATCAGCCCCAGCATTTT
cdr3_aa: CATSRDRGYQPQHF

v_call: TRBV7-2
clone_size: .
d_call: .
j_call: TRBJ2-2
cdr3_nt: TGTGCCAGCAGCTTAATTCGTGGACAGCCGACCGGGGAGCTGTTTTTT
cdr3_aa: CASSLIRGQPTGELFF

v_call: TRBV5-5
clone_size: .
d_call: .
j_call: TRBJ2-3
cdr3_nt: TGTGCCAGCAGTCGGGAAACACCTTATACGCAGTATTTT
cdr3_aa: CASSRETPYTQYF

v_call: TRBV6-5
clone_size: .
d_call: .
j_call: TRBJ2-7
cdr3_nt: TGTGCCAGCAGTTACGGAGTCCGAGCACCCGGCTACGAGCAGTACTTC
cdr3_aa: CASSYGVRAPGYEQYF

v_call: TRBV7-7
clone_size: .
d_call: .
j_call: TRBJ2-2
cdr3_nt: TGTGCCAGCAGCCCCTCGGTGGGGGCCGGCGGGGAGCTGTTTTTT
cdr3_aa: CASSPSVGAGGELFF

v_call: TRBV9
clone_size: .
d_call: TRBD2
j_call: TRBJ2-1
cdr3_nt: TGTGCCAGCAGCGTACAAATAGCGGGGTACAATGAGCAGTTCTTC
cdr3_aa: CASSVQIAGYNEQFF

v_call: TRBV2
clone_size: .
d_call: TRBD1
j_call: TRBJ2-7
cdr3_nt: TGTGCCAGCAGTGGTAGACAGGGACCCTCGTACGAGCAGTACTTC
cdr3_aa: CASSGRQGPSYEQYF

v_call: TRBV9
clone_size: .
d_call: .
j_call: TRBJ2-7
cdr3_nt: TGTGCCAGCAGCGGGAGGGACTACGAGCAGTACTTC
cdr3_aa: CASSGRDYEQYF